These 17 T cell receptor beta chains share one sample of origin, sequenced in a study of T cell responses to AZD1222 COVID-19 vaccine. Produced via immunoSEQ multiplex PCR; TCRdb's table is partial and in-frame only. The repertoire holds more than 65,000 clones, with 85% to 90% as singletons. The specimen was peripheral blood, collected on day 0 of AZD1222 vaccination. All receptors come from an adult in good health.

This chain links TRBV9 with TRBJ2-5; perhaps TRBD2 as D (7 bases). Germline V lookup: CDR1 SGDLS, CDR2 YYNGEE. This CDR3 has 12 residues. V lost 0 bases and J lost 9, with 9 bases in between. The CDR3 loop is CASSVGGGAQYF. DNA of the CDR3: TGTGCCAGCAGCGTAGGAGGGGGGGCCCAGTACTTC.

This sequence joins TRBV19 and TRBJ2-1; 7 bases are a match to TRBD2. Germline CDR1 is LNHDA and CDR2 is SQIVND (reference sequence). After removal of 6 bases from V and 0 bases from J, the junction contained 5 bases not matched to a gene. CDR3 length: 15 amino acids. In DNA, the CDR3 is TGTGCCAGTAGAGAGCGGGGCAGCTCCTACAATGAGCAGTTCTTC. Residues: CASRERGSSYNEQFF.

V and J are TRBV5-1 and TRBJ1-5; no definite D call. The CDR3 has 14 residues. V lost 4 bases and J 1 base, leaving 9 bases between the germline ends. Germline-derived CDR1 and CDR2 are SGHRS and YFSETQ. The chain's CDR3 is CASSPDGSNQPQHF. The CDR3 DNA is TGCGCCAGCAGCCCGGACGGGAGCAATCAGCCCCAGCATTTT.

J is TRBJ2-7 and V is TRBV9, with 10 positions matching TRBD1. The CDR3 is made up of 15 amino acids. CDR1 SGDLS and CDR2 YYNGEE come from the germline V gene. V was clipped by 0 bases and J by 4 bases; unmatched bases: 4. In nucleotides, the CDR3 is TGTGCCAGCAGCGTAGGGGGACAGGGGAATTACGAGCAGTACTTC. It yields the protein CASSVGGQGNYEQYF.

The chain uses TRBV19 and TRBJ1-1; D is possibly TRBD1 (5 bases). This CDR3 has 17 amino acids. CDR1 LNHDA and CDR2 SQIVND come from the germline V gene (reference sequence). V was shortened by 3 bases and J by 4 bases, with 21 bases between the two germline ends. The CDR3 coding sequence is TGTGCCAGTAGTATGAATAGAGGGGACGGCGGGATCACTGAAGCTTTCTTT. Translating gives CASSMNRGDGGITEAFF.

In its sample, this clone was seen once. The genes are TRBV7-9 and TRBJ1-2; D gene uncertain. The CDR3 runs to 15 residues. Germline loops: CDR1 SEHNR, CDR2 FQNEAQ (reference sequence). The V end lost 4 bases, the J end lost 0 bases, and 12 bases lay between the germline ends. This chain's CDR3 is CASSYDIAANYGYTF. The CDR3 coding sequence is TGTGCCAGCAGCTATGACATAGCTGCTAACTATGGCTACACCTTC.

The CDR3 bases are TGTGCCAGCTCAACCCCGGGACAGGGGACCTACAATGAGCAGTTCTTC. It is translated as CASSTPGQGTYNEQFF. The chain combines TRBV18 with TRBJ2-1, with TRBD1 identical over 10 bases. V lost 5 bases, J lost 2 bases, and 6 bases stayed unmatched. Germline V gives CDR1 KGHSH, CDR2 LQKENI. This CDR3 is 16 amino acids long.

The rearrangement links TRBV27 to TRBJ1-2, with TRBD1 identical over 7 bases. The CDR3 is made up of 19 amino acids. The V gene's germline CDR1 is MNHEY and CDR2 SMNVEV (reference sequence). The V gene end was trimmed by 5 bases and the J gene end by 0 bases; junction bases not matched to a gene: 18. The CDR3 coding sequence is TGTGCCAGCAGTCACACTCCCTTCGGGACAGCTCCTTCTAACTATGGCTACACCTTC. Protein: CASSHTPFGTAPSNYGYTF.

The chain couples TRBV4-2 to TRBJ2-2, with TRBD1 matching 7 bases. The CDR3 length is 16 residues. J gave up 4 bases and V 3 bases, and 8 bases lay outside the gene matches. The germline gives CDR1 LGHNA, CDR2 YNFKEQ. The CDR3 is CASSQETGRGTGELFF. The CDR3 DNA reads TGTGCCAGCAGCCAGGAGACAGGGCGAGGCACCGGGGAGCTGTTTTTT.

This rearrangement joins TRBV5-1 to TRBJ1-4, with TRBD1 as a possible D gene (6 bases). The CDR3 consists of 14 residues. The germline gives CDR1 SGHRS, CDR2 YFSETQ. V was pared by 2 bases and J by 4 bases, with 9 bases between. The DNA for the CDR3 is TGCGCCAGCAGCTTAGGGGGATTTAATGAAAAACTGTTTTTT. The encoded protein is CASSLGGFNEKLFF.

The chain recombines TRBV5-4 with TRBJ1-2; no clear D gene. This CDR3 is built from 12 residues. V was clipped by 2 bases and J by 3 bases, with 5 bases between them. Looked up from germline, CDR1 is SGHNT and CDR2 is YYREEE (reference sequence). The chain's CDR3 is CASSFQDYGYTF. CDR3 nucleotides: TGTGCCAGCAGCTTCCAAGACTATGGCTACACCTTC. Drawing the rest from reference TRBV5-4 and TRBJ1-2, the complete variable domain is ETGVTQSPTHLIKTRGQQVTLRCSSQSGHNTVSWYQQALGQGPQFIFQYYREEENGRGNFPPRFSGLQFPNYSSELNVNALELDDSALYLCASSFQDYGYTFGSGTRLTVV.

CDR3 nucleotide sequence: TGTGCCAGCAGTTTAGGACTGAACACTGAAGCTTTCTTT. Its protein is CASSLGLNTEAFF. V is TRBV27 and J is TRBJ1-1; no firm D call. The germline V gene has CDR1 MNHEY and CDR2 SMNVEV (reference sequence). This CDR3 contains 13 residues. Trimming took off 2 bases at V and 0 bases at J, with 4 bases between the two ends.

The chain joins TRBV29-1 to TRBJ1-5; D uncertain. The ends were cut back, 1 base at V and 0 bases at J, with 10 bases in the middle. Germline assignment: CDR1 SQVTM and CDR2 ANQGSEA. The CDR3 extends over 15 amino acids. The CDR3 nucleotides are TGCAGCGTTGAAGTCCAAAATCATAGCAATCAGCCCCAGCATTTT. This encodes CSVEVQNHSNQPQHF. Together with reference TRBV29-1 and TRBJ1-5, the CDR3 gives the full variable domain: SAVISQKPSRDICQRGTSLTIQCQVDSQVTMMFWYRQQPGQSLTLIATANQGSEATYESGFVIDKFPISRPNLTFSTLTVSNMSPEDSSIYLCSVEVQNHSNQPQHFGDGTRLSIL.

The chain is built from TRBV10-3 and TRBJ2-7; TRBD1 agrees at 7 bases. The germline V gene encodes CDR1 ENHRY and CDR2 SYGVKD. The ends lost 10 bases at V and 1 base at J; junction bases unmatched: 10. The length of the CDR3 is 14 residues. The CDR3 loop reads CASDPGQRSYEQYF. Written as DNA, the CDR3 is TGTGCCAGTGACCCGGGACAGCGATCCTACGAGCAGTACTTC.

V gene TRBV5-1 combines with J gene TRBJ2-1; 8 bases agree with TRBD1. Looked up from germline, CDR1 is SGHRS and CDR2 is YFSETQ. The CDR3 is made up of 15 amino acids. Germline trimming cut 3 bases from V and 3 bases from J; bases unmatched to any gene: 5. The CDR3 nucleotides read TGCGCCAGCAGCTCGGGACAGGAGTTCTACAATGAGCAGTTCTTC. This gives the protein CASSSGQEFYNEQFF.

The chain links TRBV19 to TRBJ1-5, with 11 bases fitting TRBD1. The CDR3 extends over 19 amino acids. CDR1 and CDR2 from the germline V gene are LNHDA and SQIVND (reference sequence). V was pared by 5 bases and J by 0 bases, with 12 bases of the junction left unmatched. The CDR3 DNA follows: TGTGCCAGTAGTCCCCGGGACAGGGGGACCGCACATAGCAATCAGCCCCAGCATTTT. Translated: CASSPRDRGTAHSNQPQHF. The whole variable domain, filled in from reference TRBV19 and TRBJ1-5, reads DGGITQSPKYLFRKEGQNVTLSCEQNLNHDAMYWYRQDPGQGLRLIYYSQIVNDFQKGDIAEGYSVSREKKESFPLTVTSAQKNPTAFYLCASSPRDRGTAHSNQPQHFGDGTRLSIL.

The chain recombines TRBV5-1 with TRBJ1-4; TRBD1 might be the D (6 bases). The CDR3 is 16 amino acids. From germline, CDR1 is SGHRS and CDR2 YFSETQ. Trimming took off 3 bases at V and 5 bases at J, with 17 bases between the two ends. The CDR3 nucleotides read TGCGCCAGCAGCTCCCTCTCGACAGGAACAAATGAAAAACTGTTTTTT. This translates into CASSSLSTGTNEKLFF. Combining the CDR3 with reference TRBV5-1 and TRBJ1-4 gives the whole variable domain KAGVTQTPRYLIKTRGQQVTLSCSPISGHRSVSWYQQTPGQGLQFLFEYFSETQRNKGNFPGRFSGRQFSNSRSEMNVSTLELGDSALYLCASSSLSTGTNEKLFFGSGTQLSVL.